This TCR beta chain emerged from a study of cytomegalovirus exposure and HLA in healthy donors. Study-wide results and caveats: Many donors shared some public TCRs, even though most TCR sequences were rare. Confirmation in vitro established that a few CMV-associated chains were specific for CMV antigens.

The donors were part of the validation cohort of 120 subjects. That cohort was separate from the first cohort, which comprised several hundred subjects. The assay was immunoSEQ multiplex PCR, and TCRdb's table has in-frame clones only and misses some. Of about 65,000 clones listed, 90% to 95% are singletons. Details on this clone: The antigen remains unidentified.

The CDR3 runs 14 residues. Germline CDR1 and CDR2: MDHEN and SYDVKM. Trimming pared 7 bases from V and 2 bases from J, leaving 15 bases between. Sequenced: PBMCs. The receptor's source is a woman between 18 and 29 years old in good health and CMV-seronegative. The chain links TRBV28 to TRBJ2-7; perhaps TRBD1 as D (6 bases). The CDR3: CASIPQGSPYEQYF. DNA of the CDR3: TGTGCCAGCATCCCCCAGGGGTCCCCCTACGAGCAGTACTTC.